This TCR beta chain originates from a study of T-cell reconstitution after alpha-beta-depleted transplantation in children. Preparing the TCRbeta library involved the use of unique molecular identifiers. One entry per CDR3 protein results from TCRdb running MiXCR on the PCR reads. The sample lists about 540,000 distinct CDR3 sequences; about 18% were seen once. This CDR3 has 16 amino acids. V lost 2 bases to trimming and J lost 6 bases, with 21 bases between them. Germline CDR1 reads DFQATT; CDR2 reads SNEGSKA (reference sequence). This receptor was taken from a human donor who donated a stem cell graft to a child with acute lymphoblastic leukemia. The sample consisted of PBMCs from the stem cell graft donor, taken from the stem cell graft. This chain joins TRBV20-1 and TRBJ2-3, with D maybe TRBD1 (6 bases). CDR3 amino acids: CSARTQGTGRADTQYF. CDR3 DNA sequence: TGCAGTGCTAGAACCCAGGGGACCGGTAGAGCCGATACGCAGTATTTT.